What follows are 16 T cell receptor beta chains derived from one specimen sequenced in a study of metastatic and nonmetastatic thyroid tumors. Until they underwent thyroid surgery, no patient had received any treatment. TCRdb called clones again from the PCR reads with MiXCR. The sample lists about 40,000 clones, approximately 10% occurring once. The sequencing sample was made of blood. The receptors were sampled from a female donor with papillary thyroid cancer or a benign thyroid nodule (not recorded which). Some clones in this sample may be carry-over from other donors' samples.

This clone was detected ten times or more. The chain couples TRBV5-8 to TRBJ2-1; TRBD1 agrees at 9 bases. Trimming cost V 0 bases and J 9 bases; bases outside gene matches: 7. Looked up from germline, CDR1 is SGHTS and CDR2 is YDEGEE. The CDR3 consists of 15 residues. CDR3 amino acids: CASSLEAGQGFEQFF. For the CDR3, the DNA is TGTGCCAGCAGCTTGGAGGCAGGACAGGGGTTTGAGCAGTTCTTC.

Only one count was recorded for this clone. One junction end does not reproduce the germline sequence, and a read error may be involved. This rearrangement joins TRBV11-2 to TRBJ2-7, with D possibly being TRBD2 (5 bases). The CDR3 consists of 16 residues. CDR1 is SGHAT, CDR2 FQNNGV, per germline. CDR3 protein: CASSLGPSRGSYEHYF. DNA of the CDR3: TGTGCCAGCAGCTTAGGTCCTAGCCGGGGATCCTACGAGCATTACTTC.

CDR3: CASSESTTSGMLSYEQYF. In DNA form, the CDR3 reads TGTGCCAGCAGTGAATCCACGACTAGCGGGATGCTCTCCTACGAGCAGTACTTC. V gene TRBV6-1 combines with J gene TRBJ2-7; 11 nucleotides line up with TRBD2. The CDR3 is 18 residues long. Germline V gene sequence: CDR1 MNHNS, CDR2 SASEGT. With 2 bases clipped from V and 0 bases from J, the junction kept 9 bases outside the gene matches.

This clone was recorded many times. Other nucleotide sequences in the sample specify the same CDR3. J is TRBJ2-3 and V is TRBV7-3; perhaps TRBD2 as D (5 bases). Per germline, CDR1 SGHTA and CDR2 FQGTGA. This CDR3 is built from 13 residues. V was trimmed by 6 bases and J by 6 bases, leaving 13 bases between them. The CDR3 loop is CASRLTSGDTQYF. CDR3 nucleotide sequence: TGTGCCAGCAGGCTTACGTCGGGGGATACGCAGTATTTT.

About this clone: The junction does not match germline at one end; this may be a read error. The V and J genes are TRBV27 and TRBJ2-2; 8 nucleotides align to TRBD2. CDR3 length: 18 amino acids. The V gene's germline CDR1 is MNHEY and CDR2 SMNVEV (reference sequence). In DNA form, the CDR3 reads TGTGCCAGCACCCCCCTACCGTGGAGCGGGAGCTACCCCGGGGAGCTGCTTTTT. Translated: CASTPLPWSGSYPGELLF.

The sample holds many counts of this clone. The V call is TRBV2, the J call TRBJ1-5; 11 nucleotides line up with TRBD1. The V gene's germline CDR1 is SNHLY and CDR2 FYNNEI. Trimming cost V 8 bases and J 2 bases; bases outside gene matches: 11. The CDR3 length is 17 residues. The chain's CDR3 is CASGRDRGFFRNQPQHF. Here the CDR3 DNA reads TGTGCCAGCGGCCGGGACAGGGGGTTTTTTCGCAATCAGCCCCAGCATTTT.

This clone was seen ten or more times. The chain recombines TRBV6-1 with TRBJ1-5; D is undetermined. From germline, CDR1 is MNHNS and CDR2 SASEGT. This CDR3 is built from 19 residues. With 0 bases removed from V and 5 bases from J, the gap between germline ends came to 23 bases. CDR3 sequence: CASSEATRSRPRFYQPQHF. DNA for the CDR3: TGTGCCAGCAGTGAAGCAACTAGGTCGCGCCCACGATTTTATCAGCCCCAGCATTTT.

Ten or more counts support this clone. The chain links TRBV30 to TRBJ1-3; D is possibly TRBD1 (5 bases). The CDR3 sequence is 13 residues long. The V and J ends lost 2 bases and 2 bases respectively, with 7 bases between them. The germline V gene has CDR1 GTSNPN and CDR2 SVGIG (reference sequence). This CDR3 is CAWSKGTGNTIYF. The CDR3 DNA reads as TGTGCCTGGAGTAAGGGGACTGGAAACACCATATATTTT. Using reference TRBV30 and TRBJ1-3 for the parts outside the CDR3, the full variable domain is SQTIHQWPATLVQPVGSPLSLECTVEGTSNPNLYWYRQAAGRGLQLLFYSVGIGQISSEVPQNLSASRPQDRQFILSSKKLLLSDSGFYLCAWSKGTGNTIYFGEGSWLTVV.

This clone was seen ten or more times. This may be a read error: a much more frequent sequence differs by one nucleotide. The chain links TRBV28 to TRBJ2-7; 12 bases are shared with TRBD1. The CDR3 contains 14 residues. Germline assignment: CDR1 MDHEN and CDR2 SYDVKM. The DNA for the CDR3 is TGTGCCAGCTCCCGGGACAGGGGGCTTAACGAGCGGTACTTC. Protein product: CASSRDRGLNERYF. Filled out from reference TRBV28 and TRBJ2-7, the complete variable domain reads DVKVTQSSRYLVKRTGEKVFLECVQDMDHENMFWYRQDPGLGLRLIYFSYDVKMKEKGDIPEGYSVSREKKERFSLILESASTNQTSMYLCASSRDRGLNERYFGPGTRLTVT.

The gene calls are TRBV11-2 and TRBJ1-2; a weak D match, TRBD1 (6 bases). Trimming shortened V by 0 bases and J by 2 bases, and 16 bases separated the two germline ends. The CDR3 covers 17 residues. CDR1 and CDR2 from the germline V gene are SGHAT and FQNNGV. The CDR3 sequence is CASSLDRIGGRNYGYTF. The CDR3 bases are TGTGCCAGCAGCTTAGATAGGATCGGGGGCAGGAACTATGGCTACACCTTC. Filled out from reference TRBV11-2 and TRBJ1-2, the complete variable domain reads EAGVAQSPRYKIIEKRQSVAFWCNPISGHATLYWYQQILGQGPKLLIQFQNNGVVDDSQLPKDRFSAERLKGVDSTLKIQPAKLEDSAVYLCASSLDRIGGRNYGYTFGSGTRLTVV.

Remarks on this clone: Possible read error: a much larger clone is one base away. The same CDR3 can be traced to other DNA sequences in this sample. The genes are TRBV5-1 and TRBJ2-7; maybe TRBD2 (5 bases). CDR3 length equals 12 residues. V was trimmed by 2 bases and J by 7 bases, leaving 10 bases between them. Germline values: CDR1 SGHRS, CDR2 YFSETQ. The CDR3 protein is CASSFLAGEQYF. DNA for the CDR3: TGCGCCAGCAGCTTTCTAGCTGGGGAGCAGTACTTC.

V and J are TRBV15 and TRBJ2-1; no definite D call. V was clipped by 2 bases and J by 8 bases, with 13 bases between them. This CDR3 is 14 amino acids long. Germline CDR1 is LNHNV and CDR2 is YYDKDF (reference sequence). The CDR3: CATSRRSRLHEQFF. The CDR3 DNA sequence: TGTGCCACCAGCAGAAGATCCAGGCTACATGAGCAGTTCTTC.

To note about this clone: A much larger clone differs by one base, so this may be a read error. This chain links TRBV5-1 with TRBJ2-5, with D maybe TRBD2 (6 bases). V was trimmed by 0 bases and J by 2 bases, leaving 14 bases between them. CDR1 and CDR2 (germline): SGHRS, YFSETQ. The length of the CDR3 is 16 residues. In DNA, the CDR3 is TGCGCCAGCAGCTTGGCCACGCGGGCGGGGCAAGAGACCCAGTACTTC. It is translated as CASSLATRAGQETQYF. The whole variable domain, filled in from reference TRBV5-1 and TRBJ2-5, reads KAGVTQTPRYLIKTRGQQVTLSCSPISGHRSVSWYQQTPGQGLQFLFEYFSETQRNKGNFPGRFSGRQFSNSRSEMNVSTLELGDSALYLCASSLATRAGQETQYFGPGTRLLVL.

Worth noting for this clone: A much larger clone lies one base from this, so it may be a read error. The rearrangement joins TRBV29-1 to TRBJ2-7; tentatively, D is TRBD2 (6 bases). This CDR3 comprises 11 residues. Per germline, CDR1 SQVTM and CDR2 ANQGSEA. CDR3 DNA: TGCATCGTTGTACGGGGGAACGAGCAGTACTTC. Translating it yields CIVVRGNEQYF.

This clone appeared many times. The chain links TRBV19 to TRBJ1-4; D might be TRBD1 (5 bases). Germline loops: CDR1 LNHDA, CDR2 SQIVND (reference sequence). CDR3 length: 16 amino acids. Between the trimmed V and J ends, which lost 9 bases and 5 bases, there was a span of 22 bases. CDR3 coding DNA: TGTGCCAGCACTAGAGTGGGGGGAGTCGAAAATGAAAAACTGTTTTTT. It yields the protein CASTRVGGVENEKLFF.

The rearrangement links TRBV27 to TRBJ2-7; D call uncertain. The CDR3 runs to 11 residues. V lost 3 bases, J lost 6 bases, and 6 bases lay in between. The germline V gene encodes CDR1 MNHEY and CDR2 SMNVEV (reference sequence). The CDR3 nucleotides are TGTGCCAGCAGTTTTGGGTCCGAGCAGTACTTC. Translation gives CASSFGSEQYF.